This entry describes one T cell receptor beta chain. Per the germline V gene, CDR1 is MNHEY and CDR2 is SMNVEV (reference sequence). V dropped 6 bases and J dropped 0 bases, with 11 bases sitting between them. The CDR3 covers 14 residues. With random hexamers, reverse transcription was performed on about 0.5 to 1 ug of RNA. TCRdb re-analysed the immunoSEQ multiplex PCR reads in MiXCR, keeping a single row per CDR3 protein. The sample includes about 210,000 distinct CDR3 sequences, approximately 95% of them seen just once. The sample belongs to a study of CD8 T cells in Susac syndrome. Blood CD8+ and CD4+ T cells underwent high-throughput TCR beta sequencing. Both CD4+ and CD8+ T cells were negatively isolated, and TEMRA cells underwent FACS enrichment.

The sequenced sample consisted of CD4+ T cells from PBMCs. The J gene is TRBJ1-1, the V gene TRBV27; D gene unclear. The TCR comes from a human donor with multiple sclerosis. The CDR3 DNA reads as TGTGCCAGCAGCCCGCTTTGGGTGAACACTGAAGCTTTCTTT. It encodes CASSPLWVNTEAFF.